The following is a T cell receptor beta chain sequence with its context. Its antigen remains unidentified. The sample is drawn from a study of T-cell memory formation after mild COVID-19. Study observations and caveats: Prior to infection, memory already included some responding clones, suggesting cross-reactive memory joined. Later expanders leaned toward CD4+, whereas clones contracting from day 15 to 85 were balanced CD4/CD8. The CD4+ clones that contracted clustered mainly within CM and EM, and the CD8+ clones concentrated in EMRA.

5'RACE with constant-segment primers built TCRalpha and TCRbeta cDNA libraries with UMIs. TCRdb redid the calling of the 5' RACE reads with MiXCR, one entry per CDR3 protein. Of approximately 350,000 distinct CDR3 sequences in the sample, around 14% were seen once. Deletions cut 7 bases from V and 2 bases from J, with 10 bases between. Germline V gene data show CDR1 as SQVTM and CDR2 as ANQGSEA. The CDR3 runs 12 residues. The rearrangement joins TRBV29-1 to TRBJ2-3; D remains ambiguous. The sequencing input was PBMCs or a T cell subset sorted from them (not recorded which). The receptor was derived from a man aged 18 to 29 who had mild COVID-19 (a few samples of this study predate the infection). Cell type and time point are not known. CDR3 residues: CSGRSTTDTQYF. As DNA, the CDR3 is TGCAGCGGGCGGTCAACCACAGATACGCAGTATTTT.